This record looks at one T cell receptor beta chain sequence and its context. The junction shows a germline mismatch at one end, possibly a read error. Arm-PCR of CDR3 regions and iRepertoire HTBI primers were used to build TCR beta libraries. TCRdb used MiXCR to reprocess the multiplex PCR reads, holding one entry per CDR3 protein. This sample has hundreds of thousands of distinct CDR3 sequences; approximately 15% occur once, and the top ten carry around 27%. The data originate from a study of regulatory T cells in long-lasting Graves disease. Study-level information: Duration of antithyroid drug therapy among newly diagnosed Graves' patients was under 3 months.

CDR3 length: 16 residues. Germline CDR1 and CDR2: SGHKS and YYEKEE (reference sequence). The time point was: newly diagnosed GD, antithyroid drugs for less than 3 months. Extracted PBMC RNA gave rise to the TCR library. These same data were also listed under a study on T cells in Graves' hyperthyroidism and ophthalmopathy. That paper states: Lactation, pregnancy, other autoimmune disease or uncontrolled infection excluded patients. The blood repertoire included most of the expanded thyroid clonotypes above 0.001.

The specimen was peripheral blood mononuclear cells (PBMCs), collected at new diagnosis, from a patient treated with antithyroid drugs. The receptor was isolated from a man aged 35 to 55 with Graves disease. J is TRBJ1-1 and V is TRBV5-5, with TRBD1 as a possible D gene (5 bases). The CDR3 here is CAGSAIAGTVNTEAFF. The CDR3 DNA follows: TGTGCCGGCAGCGCGATCGCCGGGACGGTGAACACTGAAGCTTTCTTT.